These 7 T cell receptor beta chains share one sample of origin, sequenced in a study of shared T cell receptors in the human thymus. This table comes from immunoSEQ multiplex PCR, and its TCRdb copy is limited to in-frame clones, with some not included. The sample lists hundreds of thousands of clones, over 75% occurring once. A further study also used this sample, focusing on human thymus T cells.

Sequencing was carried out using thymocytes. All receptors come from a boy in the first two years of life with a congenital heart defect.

CDR3 in amino acids: CASSFDPGSGNTIYF. The CDR3 DNA is TGTGCCAGCAGCTTCGACCCAGGCTCTGGAAACACCATATATTTT. The genes are TRBV11-2 and TRBJ1-3; no reliable D call. There are 15 residues in the CDR3. CDR1 is SGHAT, CDR2 FQNNGV, per germline. With 3 bases removed from V and 0 bases from J, the gap between germline ends came to 9 bases.

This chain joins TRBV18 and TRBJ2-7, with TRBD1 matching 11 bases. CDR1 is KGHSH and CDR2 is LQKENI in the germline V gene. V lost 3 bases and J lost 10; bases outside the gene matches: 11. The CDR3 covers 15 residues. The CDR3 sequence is CASSPRAGQGDSQYF. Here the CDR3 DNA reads TGTGCCAGCTCACCTCGGGCGGGACAGGGGGATAGTCAGTACTTC.

This CDR3 reads CASSRQNLTDTQYF. DNA for the CDR3: TGTGCCAGCAGTCGCCAGAACCTCACAGATACGCAGTATTTT. The chain is built from TRBV25-1 and TRBJ2-3; D is unclear. Germline-derived CDR1 and CDR2 are MGHDK and SYGVNS. Trimming removed 5 bases at V and 2 bases at J, with 11 bases between. CDR3 length equals 14 residues.

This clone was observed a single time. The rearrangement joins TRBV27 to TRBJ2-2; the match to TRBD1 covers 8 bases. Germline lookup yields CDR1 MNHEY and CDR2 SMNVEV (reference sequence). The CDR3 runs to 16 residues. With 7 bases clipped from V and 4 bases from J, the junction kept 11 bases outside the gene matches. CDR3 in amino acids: CASTDSGGASTGELFF. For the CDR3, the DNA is TGTGCCAGCACGGACTCAGGGGGCGCGAGCACCGGGGAGCTGTTTTTT.

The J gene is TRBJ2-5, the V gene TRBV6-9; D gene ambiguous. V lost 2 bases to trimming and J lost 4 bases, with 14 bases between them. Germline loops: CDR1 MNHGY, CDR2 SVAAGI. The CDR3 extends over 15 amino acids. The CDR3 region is CASSYVWAIGETQYF. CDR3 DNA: TGTGCCAGCAGTTATGTATGGGCAATTGGAGAGACCCAGTACTTC.

The CDR3 sequence is CASSLGGTYDFNQPQHF. The CDR3 coding sequence is TGTGCCAGCAGTTTGGGAGGGACATATGATTTCAATCAGCCCCAGCATTTT. This chain joins TRBV2 and TRBJ1-5; TRBD1 is a possible D gene (6 bases). In germline, CDR1 is SNHLY, CDR2 FYNNEI. CDR3 length: 17 residues. Trimming left V 5 bases short and J 3 bases short, with 20 bases between.

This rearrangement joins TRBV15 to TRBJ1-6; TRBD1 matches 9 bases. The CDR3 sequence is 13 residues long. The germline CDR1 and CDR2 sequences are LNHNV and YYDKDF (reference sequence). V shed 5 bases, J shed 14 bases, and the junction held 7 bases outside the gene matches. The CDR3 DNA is TGTGCCACCAGCGGTAGGACAGGGGTATCCCTCCACTTT. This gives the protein CATSGRTGVSLHF.